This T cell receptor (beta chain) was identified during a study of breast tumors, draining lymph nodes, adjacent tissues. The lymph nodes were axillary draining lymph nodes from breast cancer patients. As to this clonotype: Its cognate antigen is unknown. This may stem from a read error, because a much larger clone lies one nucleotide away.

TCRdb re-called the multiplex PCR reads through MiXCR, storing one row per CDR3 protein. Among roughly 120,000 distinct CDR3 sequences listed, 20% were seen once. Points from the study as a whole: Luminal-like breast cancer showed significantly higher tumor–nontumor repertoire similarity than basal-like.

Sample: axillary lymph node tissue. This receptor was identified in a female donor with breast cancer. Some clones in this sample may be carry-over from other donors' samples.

The CDR3 DNA is TGTGCCAGTAGTACCCACAGGAGCCGCTACAATGGGCAGTTCTTC. Encoded protein: CASSTHRSRYNGQFF. The rearrangement joins TRBV19 to TRBJ2-1, with D perhaps TRBD1 (5 bases). The germline V gene has CDR1 LNHDA and CDR2 SQIVND (reference sequence). The CDR3 length is 15 residues. Full variable domain (outside the CDR3, taken from reference TRBV19 and TRBJ2-1): DGGITQSPKYLFRKEGQNVTLSCEQNLNHDAMYWYRQDPGQGLRLIYYSQIVNDFQKGDIAEGYSVSREKKESFPLTVTSAQKNPTAFYLCASSTHRSRYNGQFFGPGTRLTVL.